This TCR beta chain came from a study of somatic mutations in cytotoxic T cells in rheumatoid arthritis. Study overall: There were some V beta antibody-stained T-cell populations flow-sorted at nearly 100% purity, and these included V beta1+ cells sequenced for TCRB. Points from the study as a whole: More than 20% of CD8+ cells belonged to the largest clone in about an eighth of the 65 patients. No age-related increase in CD8+ clonality was seen in healthy controls, but one was seen in rheumatoid arthritis patients. Any difference in CD8+ T-cell clonality between patients who had rheumatoid arthritis and healthy controls who were age-matched was not statistically significant.

The table came from immunoSEQ multiplex PCR; TCRdb's copy has only in-frame clones and leaves some out. The sample has about 26,000 clones, about 81% seen once. This clone appeared once. Its antigen is still unknown. This TCR was recovered from a man aged 45-65 years in good health. Specimen: CD8+ T cells sorted from blood.

CDR3 region: CASSLDRADEQYF. Written as DNA, the CDR3 is TGTGCCAGCAGCTTAGACAGGGCGGACGAGCAGTACTTC. This chain links TRBV11-3 with TRBJ2-7; D perhaps matches TRBD1 (5 bases). The CDR3 spans 13 residues. Trimming took off 0 bases at V and 5 bases at J, with 8 bases between the two ends. Germline V CDR1 and CDR2: SGHNT, YENEEA.